A selection of T cell receptor beta chains follows, all from one sample in a study of T cell responses to AZD1222 COVID-19 vaccine. The assay was immunoSEQ multiplex PCR, and TCRdb's table has in-frame clones only and misses some. In the table there are 160,000 or so clones, around 86% of which are singletons. The sequencing used peripheral blood, collected 28 days after the second AZD1222 dose. The source is an adult who received the AZD1222 COVID-19 vaccine. CDR3s include the opening cysteine and the closing phenylalanine or tryptophan. The D gene is left open where the match is weak. The listing skips clone size in some rows; elsewhere it reads once, few, many or a size class.

CDR3 protein | CDR3 DNA | D gene | clone size | J gene | V gene
CASSNRATGNTIYF | TGTGCCAGCAGTAACAGGGCTACTGGAAACACCATATATTTT | . | . | TRBJ1-3 | TRBV7-2
CASSQERISNSPLHF | TGCGCCAGCAGCCAAGAGAGGATTTCCAATTCACCCCTCCACTTT | . | . | TRBJ1-6 | TRBV4-3
CARSISSGYEQYF | TGTGCCAGAAGCATTTCTAGCGGCTACGAGCAGTACTTC | TRBD2 | . | TRBJ2-7 | TRBV5-3
CASNELDSLGSNQPQHF | TGTGCCAGCAATGAGTTGGACAGTCTGGGGAGCAATCAGCCCCAGCATTTT | . | . | TRBJ1-5 | TRBV28
CATSTRTSYEQYF | TGTGCCACCAGCACCAGGACCTCCTACGAGCAGTACTTC | . | . | TRBJ2-7 | TRBV15
CATQGRKAFF | TGTGCCACCCAGGGAAGGAAAGCTTTCTTT | . | . | TRBJ1-1 | TRBV28
CASSASGETQYF | TGCGCCAGCAGTGCGAGCGGGGAGACCCAGTACTTC | . | . | TRBJ2-5 | TRBV10-2
CASSVNSGNQPQHF | TGTGCCAGTAGTGTAAACAGTGGGAATCAGCCCCAGCATTTT | . | . | TRBJ1-5 | TRBV19
CASSPDREEKLFF | TGTGCCAGCTCACCCGACAGGGAAGAAAAACTGTTTTTT | TRBD1 | . | TRBJ1-4 | TRBV18
CASSGQLGRGEAFF | TGTGCCAGCAGCGGCCAGCTCGGACGTGGTGAAGCTTTCTTT | . | . | TRBJ1-1 | TRBV7-2
CASIGRNTGELFF | TGTGCCAGCATCGGGAGAAACACCGGGGAGCTGTTTTTT | . | few | TRBJ2-2 | TRBV6-6
CASRGLAGTDTQYF | TGTGCCAGCAGAGGACTAGCGGGCACAGATACGCAGTATTTT | TRBD2 | few | TRBJ2-3 | TRBV27
CASSLGLAGRTYEQYF | TGTGCCAGCAGTTTGGGACTAGCGGGACGAACCTACGAGCAGTACTTC | TRBD2 | . | TRBJ2-7 | TRBV5-5
CATRHGQGSVNEQFF | TGTGCCACCAGACACGGACAGGGGTCCGTCAATGAGCAGTTCTTC | TRBD1 | . | TRBJ2-1 | TRBV24-1
CASSLEGASPTDTQYF | TGTGCCAGCAGCTTAGAGGGGGCCTCCCCCACAGATACGCAGTATTTT | TRBD1 | many | TRBJ2-3 | TRBV7-8
CASTKGRGSYEQYF | TGTGCCAGCACTAAGGGGAGGGGGAGCTACGAGCAGTACTTC | . | . | TRBJ2-7 | TRBV7-2
CASRSGTGGGYGYTF | TGCGCCAGCAGAAGCGGGACAGGGGGCGGCTATGGCTACACCTTC | TRBD1 | . | TRBJ1-2 | TRBV5-1
CASKRAGTRNEKLFF | TGTGCCAGTAAAAGAGCCGGGACCCGTAATGAAAAACTGTTTTTT | . | . | TRBJ1-4 | TRBV19
CASKPEMNTEAFF | TGTGCCAGCAAGCCTGAGATGAACACTGAAGCTTTCTTT | . | once | TRBJ1-1 | TRBV11-2
CASSPPPTGRSGNTIYF | TGTGCCAGCAGTCCTCCCCCTACCGGGAGATCTGGAAACACCATATATTTT | . | . | TRBJ1-3 | TRBV6-6
CASSLWSTDTQYF | TGTGCCAGCAGCTTATGGTCTACAGATACGCAGTATTTT | . | . | TRBJ2-3 | TRBV7-9
CASSPGPAFPGEKLFF | TGTGCCAGCAGCCCCGGACCGGCATTCCCCGGGGAAAAACTGTTTTTT | . | . | TRBJ1-4 | TRBV7-9
CASSLYGGATDTQYF | TGTGCCAGCAGCTTATATGGCGGGGCCACAGATACGCAGTATTTT | . | once | TRBJ2-3 | TRBV7-2
CASSQSRGAGGANVLTF | TGCGCCAGCAGCCAATCCAGGGGGGCAGGAGGGGCCAACGTCCTGACTTTC | . | . | TRBJ2-6 | TRBV4-3
CASSSKREGGEQYF | TGTGCCAGCAGCTCGAAGCGGGAGGGCGGGGAGCAGTACTTC | TRBD2 | . | TRBJ2-7 | TRBV7-9
CATSLGTTYNEQFF | TGTGCCACCAGCCTTGGGACAACATACAATGAGCAGTTCTTC | . | . | TRBJ2-1 | TRBV15
CASSQGDISNEKLFF | TGTGCCAGCAGCCAAGGGGACATTAGTAATGAAAAACTGTTTTTT | . | . | TRBJ1-4 | TRBV14
CASSLDGPTNEKLFF | TGTGCCAGCAGCTTGGACGGACCAACTAATGAAAAACTGTTTTTT | . | . | TRBJ1-4 | TRBV2
CASSLQGMGGTDTQYF | TGTGCCAGCAGCTTACAAGGGATGGGGGGCACAGATACGCAGTATTTT | . | . | TRBJ2-3 | TRBV11-3
CAWTLGGGQSPLHF | TGTGCCTGGACGTTGGGGGGGGGACAATCACCCCTCCACTTT | . | . | TRBJ1-6 | TRBV30
CATGRTSGSRTQYF | TGTGCCACCGGTCGGACTAGCGGGAGTAGGACCCAGTACTTC | TRBD2 | . | TRBJ2-5 | TRBV15
CARSLGTGGTPVATNEKLFF | TGTGCCAGAAGCTTGGGTACCGGGGGGACACCCGTTGCAACTAATGAAAAACTGTTTTTT | . | . | TRBJ1-4 | TRBV5-3
CASSQPKIRGTGELFF | TGTGCCAGCAGCCAACCGAAGATTAGAGGCACCGGGGAGCTGTTTTTT | . | . | TRBJ2-2 | TRBV3-1/TRBV3-2
CASTWDRGTSGLLSYEQYF | TGTGCCAGCACCTGGGACAGGGGGACTAGCGGGCTCCTCTCCTACGAGCAGTACTTC | . | . | TRBJ2-7 | TRBV2
CASSVVGVGAGTGELFF | TGTGCCAGCAGCGTAGTCGGTGTAGGGGCGGGCACCGGGGAGCTGTTTTTT | . | . | TRBJ2-2 | TRBV9
CASSPGSGAMGNTQYF | TGTGCCAGTAGCCCGGGGTCCGGGGCTATGGGAAATACGCAGTATTTT | . | . | TRBJ2-3 | TRBV19
CASSLALTSGRPVTGELFF | TGCGCCAGCAGCTTGGCCCTGACTAGCGGGAGACCGGTAACCGGGGAGCTGTTTTTT | TRBD2 | . | TRBJ2-2 | TRBV5-1
CASSIDAQNSNQPQHF | TGTGCCAGTAGTATAGACGCACAGAATAGCAATCAGCCCCAGCATTTT | . | . | TRBJ1-5 | TRBV19
CASSLGTGGGGETQYF | TGTGCCAGCAGCTTAGGCACAGGGGGCGGTGGAGAGACCCAGTACTTC | TRBD1 | . | TRBJ2-5 | TRBV7-2
CASSEGSGRAQAKNIQYF | TGTGCCAGCAGTGAGGGTAGCGGGAGGGCCCAAGCCAAAAACATTCAGTACTTC | TRBD2 | . | TRBJ2-4 | TRBV6-1
CASRPGQGLGKPQHF | TGTGCCAGCAGGCCCGGACAGGGATTGGGGAAGCCCCAGCATTTT | TRBD1 | . | TRBJ1-5 | TRBV28
CASSSPSSVSPLHF | TGTGCCAGCAGTTCACCCTCTAGTGTCTCACCCCTCCACTTT | . | medium-sized | TRBJ1-6 | TRBV27
CASSPLFQGAVEAFF | TGTGCCAGCAGTCCCCTTTTTCAGGGGGCGGTTGAAGCTTTCTTT | TRBD1 | . | TRBJ1-1 | TRBV28
CSVDPGEHTQYF | TGCAGCGTTGACCCCGGCGAGCATACGCAGTATTTT | . | . | TRBJ2-3 | TRBV29-1
CASSLARLPTYEQYF | TGTGCCAGCAGCTTAGCGCGCCTACCGACCTACGAGCAGTACTTC | . | . | TRBJ2-7 | TRBV7-2